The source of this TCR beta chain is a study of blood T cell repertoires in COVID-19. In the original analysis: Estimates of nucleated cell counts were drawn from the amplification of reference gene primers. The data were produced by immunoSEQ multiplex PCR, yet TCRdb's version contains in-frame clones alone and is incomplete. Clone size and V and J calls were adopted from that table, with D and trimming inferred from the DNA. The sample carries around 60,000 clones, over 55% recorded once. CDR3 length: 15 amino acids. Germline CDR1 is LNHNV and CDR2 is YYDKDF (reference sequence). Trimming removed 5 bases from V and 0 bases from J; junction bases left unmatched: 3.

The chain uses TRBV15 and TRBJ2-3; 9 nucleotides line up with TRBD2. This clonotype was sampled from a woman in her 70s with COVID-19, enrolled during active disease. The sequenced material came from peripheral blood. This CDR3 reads CATSRLAASTDTQYF. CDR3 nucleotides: TGTGCCACCAGCCGACTAGCGGCTAGCACAGATACGCAGTATTTT.